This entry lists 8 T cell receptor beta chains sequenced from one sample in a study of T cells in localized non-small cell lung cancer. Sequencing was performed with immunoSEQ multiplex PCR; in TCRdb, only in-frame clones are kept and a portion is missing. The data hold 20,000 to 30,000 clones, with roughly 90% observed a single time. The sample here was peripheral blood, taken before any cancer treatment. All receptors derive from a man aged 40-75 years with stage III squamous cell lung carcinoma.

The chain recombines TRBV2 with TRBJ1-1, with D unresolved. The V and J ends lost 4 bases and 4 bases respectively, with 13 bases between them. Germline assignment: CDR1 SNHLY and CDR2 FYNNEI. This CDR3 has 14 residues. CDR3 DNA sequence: TGTGCCAGCAGTGTTACGGGTCGTGGCACTGAAGCTTTCTTT. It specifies CASSVTGRGTEAFF.

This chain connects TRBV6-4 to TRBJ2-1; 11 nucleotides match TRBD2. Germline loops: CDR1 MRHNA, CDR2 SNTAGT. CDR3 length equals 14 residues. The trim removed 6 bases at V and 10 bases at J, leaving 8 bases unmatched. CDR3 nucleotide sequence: TGTGCCAGCAGCTTAGCGGGAGGGTCAGGGGAGCAGTTCTTC. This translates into CASSLAGGSGEQFF.

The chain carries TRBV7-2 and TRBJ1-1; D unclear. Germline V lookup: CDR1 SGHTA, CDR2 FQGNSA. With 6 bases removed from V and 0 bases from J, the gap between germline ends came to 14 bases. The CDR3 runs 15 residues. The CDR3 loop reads CASRKGGQMNTEAFF. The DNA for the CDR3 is TGTGCCAGCAGAAAGGGTGGCCAAATGAACACTGAAGCTTTCTTT.

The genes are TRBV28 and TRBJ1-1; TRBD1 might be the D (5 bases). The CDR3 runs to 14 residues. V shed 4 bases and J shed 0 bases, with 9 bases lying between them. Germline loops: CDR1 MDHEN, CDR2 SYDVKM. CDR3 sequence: CASSSPGLNTEAFF. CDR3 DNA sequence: TGTGCCAGCAGTTCCCCAGGGCTGAACACTGAAGCTTTCTTT.

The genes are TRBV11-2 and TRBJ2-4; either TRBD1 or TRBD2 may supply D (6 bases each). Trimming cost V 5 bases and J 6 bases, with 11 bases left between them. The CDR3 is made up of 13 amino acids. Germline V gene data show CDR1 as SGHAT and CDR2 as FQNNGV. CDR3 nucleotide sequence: TGTGCCAGCAGCCCGGGGGCGGCAAACATTCAGTACTTC. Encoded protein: CASSPGAANIQYF.

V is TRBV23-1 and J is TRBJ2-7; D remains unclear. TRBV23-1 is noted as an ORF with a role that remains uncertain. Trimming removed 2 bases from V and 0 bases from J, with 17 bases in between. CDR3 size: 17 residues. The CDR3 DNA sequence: TGCGCCAGCAGTCAAACGGATACGGTCGATAGCTCCTACGAGCAGTACTTC. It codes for CASSQTDTVDSSYEQYF.

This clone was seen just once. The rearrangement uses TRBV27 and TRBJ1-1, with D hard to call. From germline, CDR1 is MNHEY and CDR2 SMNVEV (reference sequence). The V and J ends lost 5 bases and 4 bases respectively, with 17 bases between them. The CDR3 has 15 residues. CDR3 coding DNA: TGTGCCAGCAGTAACAGACTTAACGGGGTCACTGAAGCTTTCTTT. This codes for CASSNRLNGVTEAFF.

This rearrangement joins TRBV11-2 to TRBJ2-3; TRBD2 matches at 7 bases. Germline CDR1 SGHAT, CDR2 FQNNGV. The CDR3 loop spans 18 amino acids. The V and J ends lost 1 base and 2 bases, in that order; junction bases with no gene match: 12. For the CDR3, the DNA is TGTGCCAGCAGCTTAGCGGGGGGTCGAGATATACTCACAGATACGCAGTATTTT. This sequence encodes CASSLAGGRDILTDTQYF.